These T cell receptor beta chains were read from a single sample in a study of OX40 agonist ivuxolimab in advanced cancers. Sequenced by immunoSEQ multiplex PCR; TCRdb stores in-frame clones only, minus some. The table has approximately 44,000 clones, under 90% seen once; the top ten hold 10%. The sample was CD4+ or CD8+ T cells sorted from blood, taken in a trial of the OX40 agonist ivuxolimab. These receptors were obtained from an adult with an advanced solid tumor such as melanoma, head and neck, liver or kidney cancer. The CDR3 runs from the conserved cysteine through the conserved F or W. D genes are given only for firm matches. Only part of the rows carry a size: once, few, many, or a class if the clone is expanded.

TGTGCCAGCAGCTTAGCGCTAGCGGGAGTAGATACGCAGTATTTT | CASSLALAGVDTQYF | - | TRBD2 | TRBJ2-3 | 15 | TRBV7-2
TGTGCCAGTAGTCCCACAGCGAACACTGAAGCTTTCTTT | CASSPTANTEAFF | - | - | TRBJ1-1 | 13 | TRBV19
TGTGCCAGCAGCCCCACTAGCGGGAGTACAGATACGCAGTATTTT | CASSPTSGSTDTQYF | - | TRBD2 | TRBJ2-3 | 15 | TRBV5-4
TGTGCCAGCAGTTCCCCTTGGGAGGCTAACACTGAAGCTTTCTTT | CASSSPWEANTEAFF | - | - | TRBJ1-1 | 15 | TRBV28
TGTGCCAGCAGTTACTCGCAGGGGCAGAGCTATGGCTACACCTTC | CASSYSQGQSYGYTF | - | - | TRBJ1-2 | 15 | TRBV6-5
TGTGCCAGCAGCCCTTTGGTGGCCCGAGCCAACACCGGGGAGCTGTTTTTT | CASSPLVARANTGELFF | - | - | TRBJ2-2 | 17 | TRBV7-2
TGTGCCAGCAGTGACCCCGGGACAGGGCGCAATGAGCAGCTCTTC | CASSDPGTGRNEQLF | - | TRBD1 | TRBJ2-1 | 15 | TRBV25-1
TGCGCCAGCAGCTTGACCGGGGGAGGGGGCTTCGAGACCCAGTACTTC | CASSLTGGGGFETQYF | - | - | TRBJ2-5 | 16 | TRBV5-1
TGTGCCACCGCCCGAAGGGTCAATGAGCAGTTCTTC | CATARRVNEQFF | - | - | TRBJ2-1 | 12 | TRBV6-6
TGTGCCAGCAGCACGGGGACTAGCGGGCGACACCAACAGTTCTTC | CASSTGTSGRHQQFF | - | TRBD2 | TRBJ2-1 | 15 | TRBV7-9
TGTGCCAGCAGCACAGGGGGGGACACTGAAGCTTTCTTT | CASSTGGDTEAFF | - | TRBD1 | TRBJ1-1 | 13 | TRBV7-3
TGTGCCACCAGCAGAGAGGGGGGCACGAACACCGGGGAGCTGTTTTTT | CATSREGGTNTGELFF | once | - | TRBJ2-2 | 16 | TRBV15
TGCGCCAGCAGCTTGCCGGGACAGGGGGTCGGGTCTAATGAAAAACTGTTTTTT | CASSLPGQGVGSNEKLFF | - | TRBD1 | TRBJ1-4 | 18 | TRBV5-1
TGTGCCAGCAGCTTACAACAGGGGATCAATCAGCCCCAGCATTTT | CASSLQQGINQPQHF | - | TRBD1 | TRBJ1-5 | 15 | TRBV7-8
TGTGCCAGCGGGTTGACCCTAAACACTGAAGCTTTCTTT | CASGLTLNTEAFF | - | - | TRBJ1-1 | 13 | TRBV2
TGCGCCAGCAGTAATGCGGGAACCTACGAGCAGTACTTC | CASSNAGTYEQYF | - | - | TRBJ2-7 | 13 | TRBV5-1
TGTGCCAGCAGTTTACAGGGGGGGAACACTGAAGCTTTCTTT | CASSLQGGNTEAFF | - | TRBD1 | TRBJ1-1 | 14 | TRBV28